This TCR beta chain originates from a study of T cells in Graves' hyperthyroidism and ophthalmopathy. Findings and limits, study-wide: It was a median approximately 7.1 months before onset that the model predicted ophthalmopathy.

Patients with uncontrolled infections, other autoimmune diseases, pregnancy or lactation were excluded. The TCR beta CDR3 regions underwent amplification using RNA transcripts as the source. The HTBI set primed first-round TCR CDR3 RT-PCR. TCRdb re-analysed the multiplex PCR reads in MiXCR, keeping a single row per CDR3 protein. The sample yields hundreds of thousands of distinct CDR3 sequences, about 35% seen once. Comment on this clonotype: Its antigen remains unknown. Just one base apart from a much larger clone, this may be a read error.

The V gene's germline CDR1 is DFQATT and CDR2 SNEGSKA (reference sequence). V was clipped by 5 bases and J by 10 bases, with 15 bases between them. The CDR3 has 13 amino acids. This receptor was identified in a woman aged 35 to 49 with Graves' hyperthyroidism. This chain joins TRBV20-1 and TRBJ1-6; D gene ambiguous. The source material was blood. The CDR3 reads CSALTRTKSPLHF. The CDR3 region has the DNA TGCAGTGCTCTGACGAGGACGAAGTCACCCCTCCACTTT.